The 17 T cell receptor beta chains in this list originate from one sample, sequenced in a study of blood T cell repertoires in COVID-19. Some clones are missing from TCRdb's copy, which holds only in-frame ones; the method was immunoSEQ multiplex PCR. The table records around 140,000 clones, roughly 86% of them present only once. Specimen: peripheral blood. These receptors came from a woman between 70 and 85 years old with COVID-19, enrolled during active disease.

J is TRBJ2-7 and V is TRBV19, with 10 positions matching TRBD2. The CDR3 is 13 amino acids. CDR1 and CDR2 (germline): LNHDA, SQIVND (reference sequence). V was pared by 4 bases and J by 6 bases, with 3 bases of the junction left unmatched. CDR3 DNA sequence: TGTGCCAGTAGTACTAGCGGGGGCCGCGAGCAGTACTTC. This translates into CASSTSGGREQYF.

This clone was counted between two and nine times. The V and J genes are TRBV19 and TRBJ2-7, with TRBD1 matching 9 bases. Looked up from germline, CDR1 is LNHDA and CDR2 is SQIVND (reference sequence). Trimming cost V 6 bases and J 5 bases; bases outside gene matches: 5. The CDR3 has 13 amino acids. CDR3 sequence reads: CASSGTGKDEQYF. DNA for the CDR3: TGTGCCAGTAGCGGGACAGGGAAGGACGAGCAGTACTTC.

V and J are TRBV11-2 and TRBJ1-1; no firm D call. The V gene's germline CDR1 is SGHAT and CDR2 FQNNGV. The ends were cut back, 1 base at V and 0 bases at J, with 6 bases in the middle. CDR3 length equals 14 residues. CDR3 region: CASSLAGVNTEAFF. CDR3 bases: TGTGCCAGCAGCTTAGCCGGGGTGAACACTGAAGCTTTCTTT.

The chain is built from TRBV2 and TRBJ1-2; D remains unclear. CDR1 is SNHLY, CDR2 FYNNEI, per germline. V was shortened by 8 bases and J by 8 bases, with 9 bases between the two germline ends. There are 10 residues in the CDR3. The CDR3 nucleotides are TGTGCCAGCCGCCGGTTGGGCTACACCTTC. Its protein is CASRRLGYTF.

This sequence joins TRBV5-6 and TRBJ2-3, with TRBD1 matching over 8 bases. The CDR3 spans 13 residues. Trimming at V came to 5 bases and at J to 7 bases, leaving 6 bases not matched to a gene. Germline loops: CDR1 SGHDT, CDR2 YYEEEE. This CDR3 reads CASRNTGGNTQYF. CDR3 nucleotide sequence: TGTGCCAGCAGAAATACAGGGGGAAATACGCAGTATTTT. The full variable domain, rest sourced from reference TRBV5-6 and TRBJ2-3, is DAGVTQSPTHLIKTRGQQVTLRCSPKSGHDTVSWYQQALGQGPQFIFQYYEEEERQRGNFPDRFSGHQFPNYSSELNVNALLLGDSALYLCASRNTGGNTQYFGPGTRLTVL.

This chain uses TRBV16 with TRBJ1-2, with D hard to call. This CDR3 spans 13 amino acids. V shed 1 base and J shed 5 bases, with 8 bases lying between them. Germline V gene lookup returns CDR1 KGHSY and CDR2 FQNENV. As DNA, the CDR3 is TGTGCCAGCAGCCAATTTCGCGGGTATGGCTACACCTTC. Its translation is CASSQFRGYGYTF. The full variable domain, rest sourced from reference TRBV16 and TRBJ1-2, is GEEVAQTPKHLVRGEGQKAKLYCAPIKGHSYVFWYQQVLKNEFKFLISFQNENVFDETGMPKERFSAKCLPNSPCSLEIQATKLEDSAVYFCASSQFRGYGYTFGSGTRLTVV.

The chain couples TRBV7-9 to TRBJ1-4; D is unclear. CDR1 and CDR2 (germline): SEHNR, FQNEAQ (reference sequence). Trimming shortened V by 5 bases and J by 4 bases, and 17 bases separated the two germline ends. This CDR3 spans 16 amino acids. The CDR3 DNA sequence: TGTGCCAGCAGCCCGATAGTCCGGTCGAATAATGAAAAACTGTTTTTT. Encoded protein: CASSPIVRSNNEKLFF.

V usage is TRBV15 and J usage is TRBJ1-4; 7 bases align to TRBD1. The V and J ends lost 4 bases and 0 bases, in that order; junction bases with no gene match: 5. The CDR3 runs 16 residues. From germline, CDR1 is LNHNV and CDR2 YYDKDF (reference sequence). The CDR3 protein is CATSTGDSATNEKLFF. The DNA of the CDR3 is TGTGCCACCAGCACTGGGGACAGTGCAACTAATGAAAAACTGTTTTTT.

The rearrangement uses TRBV2 and TRBJ2-5; 9 positions match TRBD1. The germline gives CDR1 SNHLY, CDR2 FYNNEI. This CDR3 comprises 15 residues. V trimming: 4 bases; J trimming: 6 bases; junction bases outside the gene matches: 9. CDR3 bases: TGTGCCAGCAGTGGGTCGACAGGGGGTAAGAAGACCCAGTACTTC. Amino acids: CASSGSTGGKKTQYF.

A single count supports this clone. This rearrangement joins TRBV28 to TRBJ2-7, with 13 nucleotides matching TRBD2. The CDR3 consists of 17 residues. Germline-derived CDR1 and CDR2 are MDHEN and SYDVKM. V shed 5 bases, J shed 0 bases, and the junction held 7 bases outside the gene matches. CDR3 coding DNA: TGTGCCAGCAGTGGACTAGCGGGGGCCAGGAGCTCCTACGAGCAGTACTTC. Translation: CASSGLAGARSSYEQYF. The full variable domain, completed using reference TRBV28 and TRBJ2-7, is DVKVTQSSRYLVKRTGEKVFLECVQDMDHENMFWYRQDPGLGLRLIYFSYDVKMKEKGDIPEGYSVSREKKERFSLILESASTNQTSMYLCASSGLAGARSSYEQYFGPGTRLTVT.

The chain couples TRBV2 to TRBJ2-1; D is possibly TRBD1 (8 bases). Deletions cut 5 bases from V and 2 bases from J, with 13 bases between. CDR1 and CDR2 from the germline V gene are SNHLY and FYNNEI. There are 15 residues in the CDR3. The CDR3 sequence: CASSLTGGAYNEQFF. The CDR3 DNA reads TGTGCCAGCAGTTTAACAGGGGGGGCCTACAATGAGCAGTTCTTC.

The chain is built from TRBV10-3 and TRBJ1-2; D possibly corresponds to TRBD1 (5 bases). The V gene lost 2 bases and the J gene lost 4 bases, with 11 bases spanning the gap. The length of the CDR3 is 14 residues. From germline, CDR1 is ENHRY and CDR2 SYGVKD. CDR3 nucleotide sequence: TGTGCCATCAGTGAGGGGGGGGACTTCTATGGCTACACCTTC. It yields the protein CAISEGGDFYGYTF.

This sequence joins TRBV7-2 and TRBJ2-5; D gene uncertain. The CDR3 consists of 14 residues. Germline V gives CDR1 SGHTA, CDR2 FQGNSA. V lost 4 bases and J lost 4, with 13 bases in between. The CDR3 sequence: CASSSPGRRETQYF. The CDR3 DNA sequence: TGTGCCAGCAGCTCCCCTGGGCGTCGAGAGACCCAGTACTTC.

The V call is TRBV24-1, the J call TRBJ1-2; 7 bases fit TRBD1. Germline-derived CDR1 and CDR2 are KGHDR and SFDVKD. The CDR3 is made up of 15 amino acids. V trimming: 4 bases; J trimming: 0 bases; junction bases outside the gene matches: 4. This chain's CDR3 is CATSEGTDANYGYTF. CDR3 bases: TGTGCCACCAGTGAGGGGACAGATGCTAACTATGGCTACACCTTC.

This clone came up once. The V gene is TRBV28, the J gene TRBJ2-1; D call uncertain. Germline assignment: CDR1 MDHEN and CDR2 SYDVKM. This CDR3 is built from 15 residues. V dropped 2 bases and J dropped 8 bases, with 16 bases sitting between them. The CDR3 here is CASSLGSRGWDEQFF. The CDR3 nucleotides read TGTGCCAGCAGTTTAGGCAGCAGAGGATGGGATGAGCAGTTCTTC. The full variable domain, rest sourced from reference TRBV28 and TRBJ2-1, is DVKVTQSSRYLVKRTGEKVFLECVQDMDHENMFWYRQDPGLGLRLIYFSYDVKMKEKGDIPEGYSVSREKKERFSLILESASTNQTSMYLCASSLGSRGWDEQFFGPGTRLTVL.

J is TRBJ2-5 and V is TRBV4-2; possibly TRBD2 for D (7 bases). The germline V gene encodes CDR1 LGHNA and CDR2 YNFKEQ. CDR3 length: 16 amino acids. The germline V and J ends were trimmed by 1 base and 2 bases, with 14 bases remaining between them. The CDR3, as DNA: TGTGCCAGCAGCCAAGTAACGGCGGGGGCACAAGAGACCCAGTACTTC. It translates to CASSQVTAGAQETQYF.

V usage is TRBV7-2 and J usage is TRBJ1-1, with D tentatively TRBD1 (6 bases). V shed 1 base and J shed 8 bases, with 14 bases lying between them. CDR3 length equals 14 residues. The germline CDR1 and CDR2 sequences are SGHTA and FQGNSA. DNA of the CDR3: TGTGCCAGCAGCTTAGGAATCGGGGGGACAGAAGCTTTCTTT. Encoded protein: CASSLGIGGTEAFF. The full variable domain, rest sourced from reference TRBV7-2 and TRBJ1-1, is GAGVSQSPSNKVTEKGKDVELRCDPISGHTALYWYRQSLGQGLEFLIYFQGNSAPDKSGLPSDRFSAERTGGSVSTLTIQRTQQEDSAVYLCASSLGIGGTEAFFGQGTRLTVV.